The next 26 T cell receptor beta chains were all read from a single sample in a study of early T cells in non-severe SARS-CoV-2 infection. TCRdb re-called the 5' RACE reads with MiXCR, one entry per CDR3 protein. Of about 56,000 distinct CDR3 sequences listed, roughly 15% are singletons. The specimen comprised whole blood, sampled at baseline. These receptors all stem from an adult who was a healthcare worker with PCR-confirmed SARS-CoV-2 infection or an uninfected control (not recorded which).

The J gene is TRBJ2-5, the V gene TRBV10-3; 8 bases map to TRBD2. The CDR3 length is 13 residues. CDR1 and CDR2 from the germline V gene are ENHRY and SYGVKD. The J segment lost 5 bases and the V segment lost 6 bases, leaving 5 bases of the junction unmatched. DNA for the CDR3: TGTGCCATCAGCCCAGCGGGAGAGGAGACCCAGTACTTC. Its translation: CAISPAGEETQYF.

The gene calls are TRBV27 and TRBJ1-1; D is possibly TRBD1 (6 bases). The CDR3 consists of 17 residues. The V gene's germline CDR1 is MNHEY and CDR2 SMNVEV (reference sequence). V was shortened by 3 bases and J by 0 bases, with 17 bases between the two germline ends. The CDR3 DNA sequence: TGTGCCAGCAGTTTTCAGGGGCCGCCTCGAATGAACACTGAAGCTTTCTTT. Translated: CASSFQGPPRMNTEAFF.

The chain employs TRBV7-4 and TRBJ2-7; 10 nucleotides align to TRBD2. The trim removed 5 bases at V and 0 bases at J, leaving 13 bases unmatched. This CDR3 contains 18 residues. CDR1 and CDR2 (germline): SGHVT, SQSDAQ. Written as DNA, the CDR3 is TGTGCCAGCAGCACCCGACTAGCGGGTTTCCCCCGCTCCTACGAGCAGTACTTC. Its translation is CASSTRLAGFPRSYEQYF.

This clonotype was seen at least ten times. The V gene is TRBV12-3 or TRBV12-4, the J gene TRBJ1-2; 11 nucleotides match TRBD1. The CDR3 totals 15 residues. Trimming at V came to 2 bases and at J to 2 bases, leaving 1 base not matched to a gene. The CDR3 DNA sequence: TGTGCCAGCAGTTTAAGGACAGGGGGCAACTATGGCTACACCTTC. This codes for CASSLRTGGNYGYTF.

This clonotype was observed a few times. The rearrangement uses TRBV15 and TRBJ2-1; D is perhaps TRBD2 (6 bases). Germline V gene data show CDR1 as LNHNV and CDR2 as YYDKDF (reference sequence). The CDR3 is 13 amino acids. The germline V and J ends were trimmed by 4 bases and 6 bases, with 10 bases remaining between them. The CDR3 reads CATSIPAGNEQFF. The CDR3 DNA follows: TGTGCCACCAGCATCCCAGCGGGCAATGAGCAGTTCTTC.

This chain links TRBV20-1 with TRBJ2-1, with D possibly matching TRBD1 (5 bases). The V end lost 1 base, the J end lost 9 bases, and 10 bases lay between the germline ends. The CDR3 is made up of 12 amino acids. Germline values: CDR1 DFQATT, CDR2 SNEGSKA (reference sequence). The CDR3 spells CSARGQGTEQFF. CDR3 nucleotides: TGCAGTGCTAGAGGTCAGGGCACTGAGCAGTTCTTC.

This clonotype was recorded at least ten times. J is TRBJ1-1 and V is TRBV28; 7 bases are a match to TRBD1. V lost 5 bases and J lost 5; bases outside the gene matches: 11. The CDR3 contains 15 residues. Per germline, CDR1 MDHEN and CDR2 SYDVKM. This CDR3 is CASSQNRGRRTEAFF. DNA of the CDR3: TGTGCCAGCAGTCAAAACAGGGGAAGGAGGACTGAAGCTTTCTTT.

This clonotype was recorded at least ten times. The V call is TRBV7-8, the J call TRBJ1-6, with a weak D call TRBD1 (5 bases). CDR3 size: 14 residues. CDR1 and CDR2 (germline): SGHVS, FQNEAQ. V was cut by 5 bases and J by 10 bases, with 15 bases left in between. CDR3 loop: CASSPWTMLSPLHF. The CDR3 DNA is TGTGCCAGCAGCCCATGGACAATGCTATCACCCCTCCACTTT.

The genes are TRBV5-4 and TRBJ2-5, with D unclear. This CDR3 has 15 residues. V lost 2 bases and J 5 bases, leaving 16 bases between the germline ends. The germline gives CDR1 SGHNT, CDR2 YYREEE (reference sequence). CDR3 nucleotides: TGTGCCAGCAGCTTTTCCGTGGGCGGCTTGGAGACCCAGTACTTC. It encodes CASSFSVGGLETQYF.

The chain recombines TRBV3-1 with TRBJ2-7, with 14 nucleotides matching TRBD2. This CDR3 contains 18 residues. Looked up from germline, CDR1 is LGHDT and CDR2 is YNNKEL (reference sequence). Germline trimming cut 4 bases from V and 0 bases from J; bases unmatched to any gene: 8. DNA of the CDR3: TGTGCCAGCAGCCTCGGACTAGCGGGAGGAACTACCTCCTACGAGCAGTACTTC. It translates to CASSLGLAGGTTSYEQYF.

This clonotype was seen repeatedly, ten times or more. The chain couples TRBV12-3 or TRBV12-4 to TRBJ1-2; the match to TRBD1 covers 7 bases. The CDR3 is 13 residues long. Trimming removed 5 bases from V and 4 bases from J; junction bases left unmatched: 4. The CDR3 protein is CASSLRDSYGYTF. Here the CDR3 DNA reads TGTGCCAGCAGTCTGAGGGACAGCTATGGCTACACCTTC.

This sequence joins TRBV10-1 and TRBJ2-3; 9 nucleotides match TRBD2. The CDR3 runs 17 residues. Germline assignment: CDR1 WNHNN and CDR2 SYGVQD (reference sequence). V was pared by 2 bases and J by 3 bases, with 9 bases of the junction left unmatched. CDR3 DNA sequence: TGCGCCAGCAGTGAGACCACTTTAGCGGGGGAAACAGATACGCAGTATTTT. Translating gives CASSETTLAGETDTQYF.

This sequence joins TRBV29-1 and TRBJ1-1, with D possibly TRBD1 on 6 matching bases. The CDR3 is 13 residues long. Germline V gene sequence: CDR1 SQVTM, CDR2 ANQGSEA. Trimming took off 3 bases at V and 4 bases at J, with 12 bases between the two ends. For the CDR3, the DNA is TGCAGCGTTGAGTACCAAGGGGGCACTGAAGCTTTCTTT. Protein product: CSVEYQGGTEAFF.

The chain recombines TRBV5-1 with TRBJ2-2; TRBD2 might be the D (5 bases). Per the germline V gene, CDR1 is SGHRS and CDR2 is YFSETQ. The ends were cut back, 3 bases at V and 4 bases at J, with 16 bases in the middle. The CDR3 is 16 residues long. The CDR3 region is CASSSVSGSATGELFF. CDR3 nucleotides: TGCGCCAGCAGCTCGGTCTCGGGGTCGGCCACCGGGGAGCTGTTTTTT.

V is TRBV13 and J is TRBJ2-3, with TRBD1 as a possible D gene (6 bases). This CDR3 comprises 15 residues. Trimming pared 2 bases from V and 4 bases from J, leaving 13 bases between. Germline CDR1 PRHDT, CDR2 FYEKMQ (reference sequence). The CDR3 loop is CASSLRGRGADTQYF. The CDR3 bases are TGTGCCAGCAGCTTAAGGGGGAGAGGAGCAGATACGCAGTATTTT.

The V and J genes are TRBV6-1 and TRBJ2-3, with D perhaps matching TRBD2 (6 bases). The V and J ends lost 3 bases and 0 bases respectively, with 10 bases between them. CDR1 is MNHNS, CDR2 SASEGT, per germline. The CDR3 is 15 amino acids. CDR3 nucleotide sequence: TGTGCCAGCAGTGAGGATGCGGGAAGCACAGATACGCAGTATTTT. Its protein is CASSEDAGSTDTQYF.

A few counts support this clonotype. V and J are TRBV5-1 and TRBJ2-3, with 9 nucleotides matching TRBD2. The length of the CDR3 is 16 residues. Germline V lookup: CDR1 SGHRS, CDR2 YFSETQ. With 2 bases clipped from V and 3 bases from J, the junction kept 7 bases outside the gene matches. CDR3 protein: CASSFLGLARTDTQYF. CDR3 DNA: TGCGCCAGCAGCTTCCTCGGACTAGCGAGGACAGATACGCAGTATTTT.

This clonotype was seen many times. The V and J genes are TRBV7-2 and TRBJ2-7; D unresolved. V dropped 2 bases and J dropped 0 bases, with 2 bases sitting between them. This CDR3 is 12 amino acids long. Germline V gives CDR1 SGHTA, CDR2 FQGNSA. The CDR3 bases are TGTGCCAGCAGCTTACGCTCCTACGAGCAGTACTTC. The encoded protein is CASSLRSYEQYF.

V gene TRBV20-1 combines with J gene TRBJ2-1; 10 bases are shared with TRBD1. Germline loops: CDR1 DFQATT, CDR2 SNEGSKA (reference sequence). CDR3 length: 13 residues. The CDR3 region has the DNA TGCAGCGCGACAGGGGGCGCATATAATGAGCAGTTCTTC. Its protein is CSATGGAYNEQFF.

This clonotype occurred a few times. The chain combines TRBV7-9 with TRBJ2-1; D is unclear. Germline loops: CDR1 SEHNR, CDR2 FQNEAQ (reference sequence). The CDR3 sequence is 10 residues long. Between the trimmed V and J ends, which lost 5 bases and 7 bases, there was a span of 3 bases. The CDR3 DNA is TGTGCCAGCAGCCGTAATGAGCAGTTCTTC. The encoded protein is CASSRNEQFF.

This clonotype was seen a handful of times. The V gene is TRBV6-6, the J gene TRBJ2-7; 13 nucleotides line up with TRBD2. Germline V lookup: CDR1 MNHNY, CDR2 SVGAGI (reference sequence). Trimming at V came to 10 bases and at J to 9 bases, leaving 18 bases not matched to a gene. CDR3 length equals 16 residues. CDR3 amino acids: CATRGLAGSEGIRQYF. In DNA, the CDR3 is TGTGCCACCCGGGGACTAGCGGGAAGTGAAGGGATACGGCAGTACTTC.

This chain links TRBV29-1 with TRBJ2-1; D is perhaps TRBD2 (7 bases). Trimming stripped 7 bases from V and 0 bases from J, with 37 bases between. The V gene's germline CDR1 is SQVTM and CDR2 ANQGSEA. CDR3 size: 22 residues. The CDR3 reads CSGIRGLAELPGRWASYNEQFF. For the CDR3, the DNA is TGCAGCGGAATCCGGGGGCTAGCGGAGCTCCCCGGACGCTGGGCCTCCTACAATGAGCAGTTCTTC.

The CDR3 reads CASSPTVREGEQFF. CDR3 DNA: TGTGCCAGCAGCCCCACGGTAAGAGAGGGTGAGCAGTTCTTC. The J gene is TRBJ2-1, the V gene TRBV9; possibly TRBD2 for D (5 bases). This CDR3 is 14 amino acids long. In germline, CDR1 is SGDLS, CDR2 YYNGEE. Trimming pared 4 bases from V and 9 bases from J, leaving 17 bases between.

Only a few counts were recorded for this clonotype. The chain is built from TRBV28 and TRBJ2-1; no clear D gene. The V gene lost 7 bases and the J gene lost 5 bases, with 9 bases spanning the gap. This CDR3 has 12 residues. The V gene's germline CDR1 is MDHEN and CDR2 SYDVKM. CDR3 in DNA: TGTGCCAGCATCGGCGGAAACAATGAGCAGTTCTTC. Translating it yields CASIGGNNEQFF. The full variable domain, its missing parts supplied by reference TRBV28 and TRBJ2-1, is DVKVTQSSRYLVKRTGEKVFLECVQDMDHENMFWYRQDPGLGLRLIYFSYDVKMKEKGDIPEGYSVSREKKERFSLILESASTNQTSMYLCASIGGNNEQFFGPGTRLTVL.

CDR3 sequence: CASSSTWTGTTRYNEQFF. As DNA, the CDR3 is TGTGCCAGCAGTTCTACCTGGACAGGGACCACACGATACAATGAGCAGTTCTTC. This chain links TRBV28 with TRBJ2-1; 8 bases are a match to TRBD1. Germline CDR1 MDHEN, CDR2 SYDVKM. This CDR3 comprises 18 residues. V trimming: 4 bases; J trimming: 4 bases; junction bases outside the gene matches: 15.

This clonotype was found a few times. The chain joins TRBV18 to TRBJ1-1; D remains unclear. Per germline, CDR1 KGHSH and CDR2 LQKENI. Trimming took 3 bases from V and 1 from J, leaving 9 bases between them. The CDR3 sequence is 14 residues long. Here the CDR3 DNA reads TGTGCCAGCTCACCCCTAAACGGGAACACTGAAGCTTTCTTT. Protein product: CASSPLNGNTEAFF. Variable domain in full (rest from reference TRBV18 and TRBJ1-1): NAGVMQNPRHLVRRRGQEARLRCSPMKGHSHVYWYRQLPEEGLKFMVYLQKENIIDESGMPKERFSAEFPKEGPSILRIQQVVRGDSAAYFCASSPLNGNTEAFFGQGTRLTVV.